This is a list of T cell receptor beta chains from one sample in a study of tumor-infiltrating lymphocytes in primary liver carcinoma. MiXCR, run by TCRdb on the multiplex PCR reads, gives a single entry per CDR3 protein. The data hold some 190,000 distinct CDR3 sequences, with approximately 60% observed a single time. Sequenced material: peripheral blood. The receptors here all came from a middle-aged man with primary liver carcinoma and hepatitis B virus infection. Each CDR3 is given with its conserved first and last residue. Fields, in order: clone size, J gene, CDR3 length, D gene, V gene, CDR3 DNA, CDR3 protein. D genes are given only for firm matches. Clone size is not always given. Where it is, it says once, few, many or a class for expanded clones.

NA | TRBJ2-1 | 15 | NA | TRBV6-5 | NA | CASSSSGLAGGPQFF
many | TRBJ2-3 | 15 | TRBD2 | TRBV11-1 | TGTGCCAGCAGCTTAGACGGGAGGCCTCACGATACGCAGTATTTT | CASSLDGRPHDTQYF
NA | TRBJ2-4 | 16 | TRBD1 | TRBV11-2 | TGTGCCAGCAGCTCATATCGGGACAGGTCCAAAAACATTCAGTACTTC | CASSSYRDRSKNIQYF
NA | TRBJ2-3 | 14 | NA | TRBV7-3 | TGTGCCAGCAGCTTAGGGACTCGGGGGGATACGCAGTATTTT | CASSLGTRGDTQYF
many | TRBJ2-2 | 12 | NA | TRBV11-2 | TGTGCCAGCAGCTTAGTGCTAGGGGAGCTGTTTTTT | CASSLVLGELFF
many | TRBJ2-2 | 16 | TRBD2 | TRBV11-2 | TGTGCCAGCAGCGCCCGACTAGCGGGAGGTAGCGGGGAGCTGTTTTTT | CASSARLAGGSGELFF
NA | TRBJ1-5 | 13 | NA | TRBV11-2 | TGTGACAGCAGCTTAGGACTTCACCAGCCCCATCATTTT | CDSSLGLHQPHHF
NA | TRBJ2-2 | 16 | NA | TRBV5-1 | TGCGCCAGCAGCTTGAGGGGTTCGTGCTACACCGGGGAGCTGTTTTTT | CASSLRGSCYTGELFF
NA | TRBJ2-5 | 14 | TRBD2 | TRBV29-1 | TGCAGAGTTGGAGGGCTAGCGGGAGACGAGAGCCAGTACTTC | CRVGGLAGDESQYF
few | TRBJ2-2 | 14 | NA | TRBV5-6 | TGTGCCAGCAGCCCGGGACATTCTACCGGGGAGCTGTTTTTT | CASSPGHSTGELFF
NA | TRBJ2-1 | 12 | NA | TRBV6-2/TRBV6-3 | TGTGCCAGCAGTTACGGAAACAATGAGCAGTTCTTC | CASSYGNNEQFF
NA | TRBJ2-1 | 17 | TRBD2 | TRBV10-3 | TGTGCCATCAGTGAGCGGGTGTCTAGCGGGAGTGGGGACATTCAGTTCTTC | CAISERVSSGSGDIQFF
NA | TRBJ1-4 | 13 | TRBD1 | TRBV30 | TGTGCCTGGGATCGACAGGGATACGAAGAACTGTTTTTT | CAWDRQGYEELFF
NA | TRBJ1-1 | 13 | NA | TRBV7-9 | TGTGCCAGCAGCTTAACAGTCTACACTGAAGCTTTTTTT | CASSLTVYTEAFF
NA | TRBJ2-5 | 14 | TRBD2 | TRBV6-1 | TGTGCCAGCGAGGGCGGGGGAATCAAAGAGACCCAGTACTTC | CASEGGGIKETQYF
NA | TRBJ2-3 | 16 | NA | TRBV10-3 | TGTGCCATCAGCCAGCTTGCGGCTTCTAGCACAGATACGCAGTATTTT | CAISQLAASSTDTQYF
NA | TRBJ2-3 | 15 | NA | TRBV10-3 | TGTGCCATCAGTGAGTCGTACAGCCGCACAGATACGCAGTATTTT | CAISESYSRTDTQYF
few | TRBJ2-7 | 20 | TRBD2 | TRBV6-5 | TGTGCCAGCAGTTACTCGTGGACTAGCGGGAGGGCCGACAGCTCCTACGAGCAGTACTTC | CASSYSWTSGRADSSYEQYF
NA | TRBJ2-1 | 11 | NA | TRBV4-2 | TGTGCCAGCAGCCAAGGAAGGGAACAGTTCTTC | CASSQGREQFF
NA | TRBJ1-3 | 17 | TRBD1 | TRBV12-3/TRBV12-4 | TGTGCCAGCAGTAGGGGACAGGGGGGTGTAGATCGAAACACCATATATTTT | CASSRGQGGVDRNTIYF
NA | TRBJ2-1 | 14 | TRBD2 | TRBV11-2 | TGTGCCGGCAGCTTAGTGGGCGGGAGTATTGAGCAGTTCTTC | CAGSLVGGSIEQFF
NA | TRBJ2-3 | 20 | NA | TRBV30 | TGTGCCCGGAGTCCCCAACTGGGTAGAGGGTTGCCCGTTTCCCCAGATACGCAGTATTTT | CARSPQLGRGLPVSPDTQYF
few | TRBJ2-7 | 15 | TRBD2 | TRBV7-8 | TGTGCCAGCAGCTTAGAGAGCGGGAGCGGCTACGAGCAGTACTTC | CASSLESGSGYEQYF
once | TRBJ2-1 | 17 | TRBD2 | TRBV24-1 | TGTGCCACCAGTGATGCCCACCAGCGGGAGGGCCATTACGAGCAGTTCTTC | CATSDAHQREGHYEQFF
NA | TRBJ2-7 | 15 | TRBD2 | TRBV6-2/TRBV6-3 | TGTGCCAGCAGTAAACTAGCGGGAGAGGCGGGCGAGCAGTACTTC | CASSKLAGEAGEQYF
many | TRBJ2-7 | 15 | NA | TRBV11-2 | TGTGCCAGCAGCTTAATGCGGGACGGCCCCTACGAGCAGTACTTC | CASSLMRDGPYEQYF
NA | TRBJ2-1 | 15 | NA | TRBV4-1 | TGCGTCAGCAGCCAAGAAGACGGATCCTACAATGAGCAGTTCTTC | CVSSQEDGSYNEQFF
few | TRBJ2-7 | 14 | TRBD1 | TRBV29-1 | TGCAGCGTTGAACTGACAGGGATATCCTACGAGCAGTACTTC | CSVELTGISYEQYF
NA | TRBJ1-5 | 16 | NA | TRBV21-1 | TGTGCCAGCAGCAGCAATACGGGACTGCGTTATCAGCCCCAGCGTTTT | CASSSNTGLRYQPQRF
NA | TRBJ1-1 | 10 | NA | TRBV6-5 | TGTGCCAGCAGCACAGGGAAAGCTTTCTTT | CASSTGKAFF
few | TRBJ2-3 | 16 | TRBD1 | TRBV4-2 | TGTGCCAGCAGCCAAGATCGGCAGGGGGCAGCAGATACGCAGTATTTT | CASSQDRQGAADTQYF
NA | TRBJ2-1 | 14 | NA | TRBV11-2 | TGTGCCAGCGGGTTGGATAGGTTCTACAATGAACAGTTCTTC | CASGLDRFYNEQFF
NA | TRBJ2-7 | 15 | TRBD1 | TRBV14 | TGTGCCAGCAGCCAAGAGCCGGACAGGGCTGTCGAGCAGTACTTC | CASSQEPDRAVEQYF
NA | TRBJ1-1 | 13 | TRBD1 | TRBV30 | TGTGCCTGGACCGAAAGGGGGCCAGAGGAGGCTTTCTTT | CAWTERGPEEAFF
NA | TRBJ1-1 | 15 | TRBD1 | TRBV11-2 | TGTGCCAGTAGTAAGGGGGCGGAAGTTAACACTGAAGCTTTCTTT | CASSKGAEVNTEAFF
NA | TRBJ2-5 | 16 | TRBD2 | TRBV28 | TGTGCCAGCAGCAGCTGGACTAGCGGGAGCCAAGAGACCCAGTACTTC | CASSSWTSGSQETQYF
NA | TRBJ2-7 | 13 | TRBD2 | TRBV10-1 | TGCGCCAGCAGTAGGGAGGGGACTTACGAGCAGTACTTC | CASSREGTYEQYF
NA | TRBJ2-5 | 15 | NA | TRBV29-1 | TGCAGCGTTGAAGATCTAGCGATGTTCAGGGAGACCCAGTACTTC | CSVEDLAMFRETQYF
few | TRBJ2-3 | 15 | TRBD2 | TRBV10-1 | TGCGCCAGCAGTGAGTCCGGGACTAGCGGGAGACCGCAGTATTTT | CASSESGTSGRPQYF
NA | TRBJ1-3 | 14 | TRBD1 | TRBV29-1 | TGCAGCGTTTCCGGGACAGCTTTTGGAAACACCATATATTTT | CSVSGTAFGNTIYF
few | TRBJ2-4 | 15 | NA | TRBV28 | TGTGCCAGCAGTCCTCCTAACAGGAGTCAAAACATTCAGTACTTC | CASSPPNRSQNIQYF
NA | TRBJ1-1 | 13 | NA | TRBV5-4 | TGTGCCAGCAGCTTGACAGGATCGTCTGAAGCTTTCTTT | CASSLTGSSEAFF
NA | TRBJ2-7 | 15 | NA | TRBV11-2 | TGTGCCAGCAGCCCAAGGGACGATAGCCCCTACGAGCAGTACTTC | CASSPRDDSPYEQYF
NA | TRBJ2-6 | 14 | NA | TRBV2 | TGTGCCAGCATGCCTAGCGTTGGGGCCAACGTCCTGACTTTC | CASMPSVGANVLTF
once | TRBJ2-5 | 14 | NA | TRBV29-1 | TGCAGGGTTGAAGATCGGCAAGGGGCGAAGACCCAGTACTTC | CRVEDRQGAKTQYF
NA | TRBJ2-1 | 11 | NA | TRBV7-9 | TGTGCCAGCAGCTTAGGGGGAGGGCAGTTCTTC | CASSLGGGQFF
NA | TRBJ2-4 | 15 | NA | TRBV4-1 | TGCGCCAGCACCCAAAACTTACTTCCTGGGGGCATTCAGTACTTC | CASTQNLLPGGIQYF
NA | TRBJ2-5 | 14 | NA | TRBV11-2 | TGTGCCAGCATCTTAGAGATTCTTCAAGAGAACCAGTACTTC | CASILEILQENQYF
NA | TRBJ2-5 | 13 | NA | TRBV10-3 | TGTGCCATCAGTGATAACAGCGGGGAGACCCAGTACTTC | CAISDNSGETQYF
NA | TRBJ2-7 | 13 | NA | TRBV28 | TGTGCCAGCAGCATGACTAGTTTCTACGAGCAGTACTTC | CASSMTSFYEQYF
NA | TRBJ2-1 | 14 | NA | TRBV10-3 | TGTGCCGCTCGTGGGGGGCAGTCCTACAATGAGCAGTTCTTC | CAARGGQSYNEQFF
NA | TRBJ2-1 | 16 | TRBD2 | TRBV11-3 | TGTGCCAACAGCGGCCCTAGCGGTTCCCAGAACAATGAGCAATTCTTC | CANSGPSGSQNNEQFF
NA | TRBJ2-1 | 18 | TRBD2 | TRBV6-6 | TGTGCCAGCAGTTACTCCACCCCATCTAGCGGGAGTAGCTATGAGCAGTTCTTC | CASSYSTPSSGSSYEQFF
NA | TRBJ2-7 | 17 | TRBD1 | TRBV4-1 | TGCGCCAGCAGCCGTAACATACTTGGGGACAGGGGTTACGAGCAGTACTTC | CASSRNILGDRGYEQYF
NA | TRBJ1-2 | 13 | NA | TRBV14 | TGTGCCAGCAGCCTAAAAGACGGAGGCGCACAGACCTTC | CASSLKDGGAQTF
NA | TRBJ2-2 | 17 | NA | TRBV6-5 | TGTGCCAGCAGTTACTCTACCGCGGTGACGAACACCGGGGAGCTGTTTTTT | CASSYSTAVTNTGELFF
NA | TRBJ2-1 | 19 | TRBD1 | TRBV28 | TGTGCCAGCAGTTCCCCCGGGACAGGGACGCAGAGTTCCTACAATGATCAGTTCTTC | CASSSPGTGTQSSYNDQFF
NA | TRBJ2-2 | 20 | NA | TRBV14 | TGTGCCGGCAGCGAAAGAATCGTCAGGGGCTACTCACAGAACACCGGGGAGCTGTTTTTT | CAGSERIVRGYSQNTGELFF